The entry that follows covers one TCR beta chain sequence. The target of this receptor is not known. Base qualities were left out, and no much larger clone turns up one base away. V gives up 6 bases and J gives up 1 base, and the segment between their germline ends measures 18 bases. Taken from cysteine to phenylalanine, the CDR3 has 16 residues. Only CDR3 DNA remains: 48 bases, in frame from the first base. The germline V gene (reference sequence) specifies SEHNR as CDR1 and FQNEAQ as CDR2. Genomic DNA was isolated from the sorted cells so that the TCRbeta CDR3 region could be sequenced. The immunoSEQ Assay was used for sequencing of TCRbeta CDR3 regions. Sourced from immuneACCESS, this table was stored by TCRdb with only in-frame sequences that have V and J called. A share of the clones is absent; for the studies checked, an unresolved V gene accounts for under half, and the remainder has no known explanation. The sample table records over 60,000 clones; 80% to 90% of these occur just once. The ten largest make up 0.85% to 1% of the sample.

This entry belongs to a study of OX40 agonist ivuxolimab in advanced cancers. Regarding the study in general: Ivuxolimab was an agonistic, fully human IgG2 monoclonal antibody directed against OX40 (CD134), a costimulatory receptor. Intravenous ivuxolimab was administered to patients every 2 weeks at six dose levels: 0.01, 0.1, 0.3, 1.5, 3 and 10 mg/kg. In the dose-escalation cohort, more than 75% of patients were male, and the mean age was approximately 64 years, with a range of 23 to 79. Of the approximately 50 dose-escalation patients, hepatocellular carcinoma was present in approximately 20, melanoma in roughly 15, renal cell carcinoma in 9 and head and neck cancer in 9. The paper describes the monotherapy dose-escalation part (N of about 52 patients) of the phase I trial of ivuxolimab. Prior anti-PD-1, anti-PD-L1 or anti-CTLA-4 therapy was permitted, and checkpoint inhibitors had been received by about 37% of dose-escalation patients. Partial responses were achieved by three dose-escalation patients, of whom one had hepatocellular carcinoma and two had cutaneous melanoma. The purpose of peripheral TCRbeta sequencing was to test whether ivuxolimab changed TCR sequence diversity and led to clonal T-cell expansion. What the study reported, not specific to this receptor: After ivuxolimab, more expanded clones were found on average in CD8+ T cells than in CD4+ T cells. In the 0.1-3.0 mg/kg groups, partial responders had among the lowest normalized peripheral clonal expansion, particularly in CD8+ T cells. Low levels of normalized T-cell clonal expansion were also seen in some patients who did not respond. At doses of 0.1 to 3.0 mg/kg, clonal expansion of both CD4+ and CD8+ T cells in blood was seen between baseline and week 6. Which antigens the clonally expanded peripheral T cells were specific for was not determined.

The trial excluded patients who had a history of autoimmune disease or who were on systemic immunosuppression. Peripheral blood for TCR sequencing was collected from all dose cohorts at baseline, on cycle 4 day 1, and on cycle 7 day 1. The samples were taken from a phase I, first-in-human, multicenter, open-label dose-escalation trial of ivuxolimab. Adults with locally advanced or metastatic head and neck squamous cell, hepatocellular, melanoma or renal cell carcinoma were enrolled in the trial. Before TCR sequencing, CD4+ and CD8+ T cells were separately sorted from peripheral blood. This chain joins TRBV7-9 to TRBJ1-2; no confident D gene assignment can be made. The source of this sequence is an adult with an advanced solid tumor such as melanoma, head and neck, liver or kidney cancer. The material sequenced was CD4+ or CD8+ T cells sorted from blood, taken in a trial of the OX40 agonist ivuxolimab. The CDR3 reads as follows: CASSPAAGAYNYGYTF. The DNA sequence is as follows: TGTGCCAGCAGTCCCGCGGCAGGCGCTTATAACTATGGCTACACCTTC.